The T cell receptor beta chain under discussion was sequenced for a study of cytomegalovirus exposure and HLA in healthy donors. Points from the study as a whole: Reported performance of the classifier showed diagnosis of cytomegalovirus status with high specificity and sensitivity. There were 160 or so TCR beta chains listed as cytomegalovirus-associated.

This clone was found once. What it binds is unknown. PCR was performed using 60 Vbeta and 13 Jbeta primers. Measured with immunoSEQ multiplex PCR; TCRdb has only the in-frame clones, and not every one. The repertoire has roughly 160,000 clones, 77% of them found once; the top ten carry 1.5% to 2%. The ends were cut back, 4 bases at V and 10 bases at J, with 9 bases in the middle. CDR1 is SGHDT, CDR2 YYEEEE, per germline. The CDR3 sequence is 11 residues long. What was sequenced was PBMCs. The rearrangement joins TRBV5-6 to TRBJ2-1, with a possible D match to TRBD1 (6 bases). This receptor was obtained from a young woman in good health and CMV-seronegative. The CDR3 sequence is CASSAGTEQFF. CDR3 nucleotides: TGTGCCAGCAGCGCCGGGACAGAGCAGTTCTTC. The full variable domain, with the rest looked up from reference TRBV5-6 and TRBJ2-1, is DAGVTQSPTHLIKTRGQQVTLRCSPKSGHDTVSWYQQALGQGPQFIFQYYEEEERQRGNFPDRFSGHQFPNYSSELNVNALLLGDSALYLCASSAGTEQFFGPGTRLTVL.